The clone carrying this TCR beta chain was counted a single time. Looked up from germline, CDR1 is SNHLY and CDR2 is FYNNEI. The CDR3 is 15 amino acids. V shed 5 bases and J shed 0 bases, with 11 bases lying between them. The repertoire was sequenced with immunoSEQ multiplex PCR; TCRdb's copy has only in-frame clones and lacks some. The sample consists of roughly 300,000 clones, around nine tenths of them appearing once. The data were taken from a study of blood T cell repertoires in COVID-19. Specimen: PBMCs or T cells enriched from blood (not recorded which). The sequence came from a young woman who had recovered from COVID-19. The chain employs TRBV2 and TRBJ1-5; tentatively, D is TRBD1 (5 bases). CDR3 nucleotides: TGTGCCAGCAGTTCGGACACCATTAGCAATCAGCCCCAGCATTTT. Residues: CASSSDTISNQPQHF.